The T cell receptor (beta chain) under discussion was sequenced for a study of blood T cell repertoires in COVID-19. On the study more broadly: Nucleic acid was either cDNA or gDNA, and it came from T cells, B-cell-depleted T cells, or PBMCs.

Clones were sequenced by immunoSEQ multiplex PCR, and TCRdb holds only the in-frame ones, with some missing. The data hold hundreds of thousands of clones, with 70% to 90% observed a single time. This study enrolled people aged 18 to 89 from about two dozen US geographic areas. In Cohort 3, a recovered donor had either two negative PCRs, clearance, or symptom resolution. CDR3 size: 13 residues. CDR1 is KGHSH, CDR2 LQKENI, per germline. Deletions cut 5 bases from V and 6 bases from J, with 10 bases between. The TCR originated in a woman between 40 and 50 years old who had recovered from COVID-19. Sequenced input: PBMCs or T cells enriched from blood (not recorded which). The chain links TRBV18 to TRBJ2-2; the D is unclear. The CDR3 here is CASSSPSAGELFF. In DNA, the CDR3 is TGTGCCAGCTCATCTCCCTCGGCCGGGGAGCTGTTTTTT.